Sequencing of this T cell receptor (beta chain) was carried out in a study of post-analysis software for immune sequencing data. Study-wide results and limits: Patients had higher frequencies than controls of about five TRBV segments, including TRBV5-6, TRBV5-1 and TRBV20-1. Versus controls, multiple sclerosis patients showed significantly lower diversity (normalized Chao1).

Note on this clonotype: The antigen is unknown.

Germline CDR1 and CDR2: MNHEY and SVGEGT. The CDR3 spans 17 residues. Trimming pared 0 bases from V and 4 bases from J, leaving 19 bases between. TCR beta cDNA libraries had unique molecular identifiers. One entry per CDR3 protein, called by TCRdb with MiXCR from the PCR reads. This repertoire shows roughly 700,000 distinct CDR3 sequences, about 27% found once; its top ten account for more than 0.55%. Source material: blood. The V call is TRBV6-2 or TRBV6-3, the J call TRBJ2-7; D is perhaps TRBD2 (5 bases). The receptor was derived from a girl aged 10 to 17 with multiple sclerosis. CDR3: CASSYSGVGLAGYEQYF. The DNA of the CDR3 is TGTGCCAGCAGTTACTCCGGAGTCGGGCTAGCCGGTTACGAGCAGTACTTC.